The following is a T cell receptor (beta chain) sequence with its context. This specimen comes from a study of blood T cell repertoires in COVID-19. The CDR3 has 12 amino acids. Germline V gene data show CDR1 as MNHEY and CDR2 as SMNVEV (reference sequence). The V and J ends lost 6 bases and 5 bases respectively, with 10 bases between them. Some clones are missing from TCRdb's copy, which holds only in-frame ones; the method was immunoSEQ multiplex PCR. Among about 160,000 clones listed, roughly 90% were seen once. The sequence was obtained from a man aged 18 to 30 with acute or convalescent COVID-19. The J gene is TRBJ2-5, the V gene TRBV27, with D possibly TRBD1 on 6 matching bases. Sequencing was done on a sample of peripheral blood. The CDR3 sequence: CASSHDRETQYF. The DNA for the CDR3 is TGTGCCAGCAGCCACGACAGGGAGACCCAGTACTTC.